This T cell receptor (beta chain) was profiled in a study of shared clonotypes between healthy human individuals. About the study: A couple of women and three men aged 18 to 49 made up the donors.

The CDR3 runs 14 residues. Germline CDR1 is MNHNY and CDR2 is SVGAGI (reference sequence). The V segment lost 6 bases and the J segment 4 bases; nucleotides outside the gene matches: 7. TCRdb keeps only in-frame clones here, not all; method: immunoSEQ multiplex PCR. The sample yields roughly 2.2 million clones, around 92% seen once. For this clone: The antigen is unknown.

Points from the study as a whole: The naive CD4 repertoires of several donors were compared, and about 5% of clonotypes were shared.

This clonotype originated in a man between 18 and 29 years old in good health. Some clones in this sample may be carry-over from other donors' samples. Sequencing was performed on naive CD4+ T cells from PBMCs. This sample's subset: CD45RA+ positively selected. The rearrangement links TRBV6-6 to TRBJ2-7, with 9 bases fitting TRBD1. As DNA, the CDR3 is TGTGCCAGCAGAACCGGGACAGGGTTATACGAGCAGTACTTC. Its translation is CASRTGTGLYEQYF.